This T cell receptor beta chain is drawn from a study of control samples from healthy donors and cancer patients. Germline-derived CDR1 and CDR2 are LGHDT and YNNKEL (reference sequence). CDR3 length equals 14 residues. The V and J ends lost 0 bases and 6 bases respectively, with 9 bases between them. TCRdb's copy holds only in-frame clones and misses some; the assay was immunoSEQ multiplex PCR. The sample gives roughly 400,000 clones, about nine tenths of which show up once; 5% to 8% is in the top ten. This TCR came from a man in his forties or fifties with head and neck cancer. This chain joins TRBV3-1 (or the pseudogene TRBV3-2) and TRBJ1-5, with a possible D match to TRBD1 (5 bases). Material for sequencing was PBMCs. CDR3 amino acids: CASSQDLRGQPQHF. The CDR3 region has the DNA TGTGCCAGCAGCCAAGATTTAAGGGGTCAGCCCCAGCATTTT.